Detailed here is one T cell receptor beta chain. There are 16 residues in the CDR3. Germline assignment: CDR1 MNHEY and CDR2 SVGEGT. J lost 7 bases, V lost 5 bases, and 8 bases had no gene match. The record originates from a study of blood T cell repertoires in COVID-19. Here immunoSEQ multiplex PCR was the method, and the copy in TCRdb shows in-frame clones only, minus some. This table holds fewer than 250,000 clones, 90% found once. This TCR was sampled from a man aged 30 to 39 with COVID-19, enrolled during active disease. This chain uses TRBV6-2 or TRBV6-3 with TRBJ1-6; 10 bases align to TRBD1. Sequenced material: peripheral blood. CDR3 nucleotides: TGTGCCAGCAGTCGACAGACAGGGGGCAAGAATTCACCCCTCCACTTT. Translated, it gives CASSRQTGGKNSPLHF.